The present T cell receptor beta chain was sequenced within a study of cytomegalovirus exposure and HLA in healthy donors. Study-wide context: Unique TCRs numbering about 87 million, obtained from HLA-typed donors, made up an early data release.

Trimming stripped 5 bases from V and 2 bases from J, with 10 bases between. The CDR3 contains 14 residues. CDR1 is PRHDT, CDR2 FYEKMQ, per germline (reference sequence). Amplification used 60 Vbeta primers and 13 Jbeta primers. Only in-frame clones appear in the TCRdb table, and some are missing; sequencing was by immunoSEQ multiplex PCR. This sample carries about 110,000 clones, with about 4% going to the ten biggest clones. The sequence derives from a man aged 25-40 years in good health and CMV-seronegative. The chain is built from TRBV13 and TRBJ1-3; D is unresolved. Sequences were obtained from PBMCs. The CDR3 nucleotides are TGTGCCAGCAGCCCGGCGGCAACTGGAAACACCATATATTTT. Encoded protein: CASSPAATGNTIYF.